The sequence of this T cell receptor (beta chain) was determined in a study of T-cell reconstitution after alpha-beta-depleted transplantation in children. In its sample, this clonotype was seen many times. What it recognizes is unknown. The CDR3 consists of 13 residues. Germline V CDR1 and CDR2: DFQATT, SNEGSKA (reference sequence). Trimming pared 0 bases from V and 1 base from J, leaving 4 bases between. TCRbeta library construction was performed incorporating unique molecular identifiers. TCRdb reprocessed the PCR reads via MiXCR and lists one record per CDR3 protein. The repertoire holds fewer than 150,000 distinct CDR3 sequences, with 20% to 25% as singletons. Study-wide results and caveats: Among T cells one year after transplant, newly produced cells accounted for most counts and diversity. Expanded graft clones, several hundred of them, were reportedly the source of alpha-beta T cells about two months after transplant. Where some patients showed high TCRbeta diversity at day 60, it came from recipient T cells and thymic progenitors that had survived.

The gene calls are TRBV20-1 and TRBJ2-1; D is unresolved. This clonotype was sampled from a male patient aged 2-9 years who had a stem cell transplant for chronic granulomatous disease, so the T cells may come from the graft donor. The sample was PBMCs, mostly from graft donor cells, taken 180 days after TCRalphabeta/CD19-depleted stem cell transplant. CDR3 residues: CSARDRSYNEQFF. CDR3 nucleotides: TGCAGTGCTAGAGACCGGTCCTACAATGAGCAGTTCTTC.